This T cell receptor beta chain is from a study of OX40 agonist ivuxolimab in advanced cancers. Trimming left V 0 bases short and J 3 bases short, with 14 bases between. The CDR3 length is 16 residues. The germline CDR1 and CDR2 sequences are SGDLS and YYNGEE. Clones were sequenced by immunoSEQ multiplex PCR, and TCRdb holds only the in-frame ones, with some missing. The sample comprises more than 80,000 clones, just over 90% of which are singletons, and approximately 0.52% rests with the top ten. The chain uses TRBV9 and TRBJ2-3; a possible D gene is TRBD2 (5 bases). This TCR derives from an adult with an advanced solid tumor such as melanoma, head and neck, liver or kidney cancer. This material consisted of CD4+ or CD8+ T cells sorted from blood, taken in a trial of the OX40 agonist ivuxolimab. In DNA, the CDR3 is TGTGCCAGCAGCGTAGCCGGGGTCGGGCGGACAGATACGCAGTATTTT. Translating gives CASSVAGVGRTDTQYF.